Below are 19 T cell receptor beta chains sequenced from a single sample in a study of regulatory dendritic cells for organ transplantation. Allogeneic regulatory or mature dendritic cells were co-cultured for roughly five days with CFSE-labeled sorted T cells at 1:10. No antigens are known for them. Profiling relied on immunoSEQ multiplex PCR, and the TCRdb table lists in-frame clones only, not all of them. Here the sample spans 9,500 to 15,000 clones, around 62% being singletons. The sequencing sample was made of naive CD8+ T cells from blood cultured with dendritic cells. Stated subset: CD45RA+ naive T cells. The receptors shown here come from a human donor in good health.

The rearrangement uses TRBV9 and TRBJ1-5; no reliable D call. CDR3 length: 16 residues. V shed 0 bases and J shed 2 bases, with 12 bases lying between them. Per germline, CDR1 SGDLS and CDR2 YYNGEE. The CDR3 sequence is CASSVDDGGGNQPQHF. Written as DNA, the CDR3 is TGTGCCAGCAGCGTAGACGACGGAGGTGGCAATCAGCCCCAGCATTTT.

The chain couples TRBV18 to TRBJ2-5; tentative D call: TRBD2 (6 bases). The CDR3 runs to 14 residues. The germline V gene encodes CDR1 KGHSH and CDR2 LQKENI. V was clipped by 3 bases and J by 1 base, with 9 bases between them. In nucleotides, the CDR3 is TGTGCCAGCTCACCGGGGGACTTCCAAGAGACCCAGTACTTC. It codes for CASSPGDFQETQYF. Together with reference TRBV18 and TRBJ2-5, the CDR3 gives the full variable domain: NAGVMQNPRHLVRRRGQEARLRCSPMKGHSHVYWYRQLPEEGLKFMVYLQKENIIDESGMPKERFSAEFPKEGPSILRIQQVVRGDSAAYFCASSPGDFQETQYFGPGTRLLVL.

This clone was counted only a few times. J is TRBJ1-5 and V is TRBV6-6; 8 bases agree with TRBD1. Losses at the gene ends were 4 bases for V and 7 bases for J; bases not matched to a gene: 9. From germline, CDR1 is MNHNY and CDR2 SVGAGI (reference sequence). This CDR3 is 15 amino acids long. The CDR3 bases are TGTGCCAGCAGTTTAAACCAGGGGGCAGGGCAGCCCCAGCATTTT. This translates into CASSLNQGAGQPQHF.

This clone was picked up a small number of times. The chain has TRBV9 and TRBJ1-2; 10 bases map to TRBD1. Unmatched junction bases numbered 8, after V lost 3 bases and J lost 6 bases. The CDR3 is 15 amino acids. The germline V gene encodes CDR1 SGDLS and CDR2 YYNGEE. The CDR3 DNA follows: TGTGCCAGCAGCGGCGAGAGGACAGGGGGTCATGGCTACACCTTC. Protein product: CASSGERTGGHGYTF.

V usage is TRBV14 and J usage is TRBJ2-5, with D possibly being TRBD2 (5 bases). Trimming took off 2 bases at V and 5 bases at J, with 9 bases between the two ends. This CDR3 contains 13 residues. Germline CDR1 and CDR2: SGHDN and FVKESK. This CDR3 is CASSQRGHETQYF. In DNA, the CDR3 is TGTGCCAGCAGCCAACGGGGTCACGAGACCCAGTACTTC. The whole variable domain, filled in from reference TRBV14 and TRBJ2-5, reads EAGVTQFPSHSVIEKGQTVTLRCDPISGHDNLYWYRRVMGKEIKFLLHFVKESKQDESGMPNNRFLAERTGGTYSTLKVQPAELEDSGVYFCASSQRGHETQYFGPGTRLLVL.

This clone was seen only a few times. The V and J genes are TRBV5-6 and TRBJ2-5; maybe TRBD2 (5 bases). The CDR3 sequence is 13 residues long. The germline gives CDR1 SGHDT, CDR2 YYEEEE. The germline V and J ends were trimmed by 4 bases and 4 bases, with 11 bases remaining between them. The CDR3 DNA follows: TGTGCCAGCAGCCTCAGGACTTCAGAGACCCAGTACTTC. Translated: CASSLRTSETQYF.

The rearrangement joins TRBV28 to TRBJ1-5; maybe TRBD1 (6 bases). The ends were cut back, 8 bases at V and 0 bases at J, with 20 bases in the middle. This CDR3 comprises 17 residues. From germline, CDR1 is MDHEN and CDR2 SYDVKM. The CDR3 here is CASRAGAGPYSNQPQHF. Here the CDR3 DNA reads TGTGCCAGCCGGGCGGGGGCGGGCCCGTATAGCAATCAGCCCCAGCATTTT.

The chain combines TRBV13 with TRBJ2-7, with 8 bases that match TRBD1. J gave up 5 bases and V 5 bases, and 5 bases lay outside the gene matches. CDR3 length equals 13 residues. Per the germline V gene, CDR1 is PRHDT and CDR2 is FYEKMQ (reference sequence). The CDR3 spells CASSETGENEQYF. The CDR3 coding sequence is TGTGCCAGCAGCGAGACAGGGGAGAACGAGCAGTACTTC.

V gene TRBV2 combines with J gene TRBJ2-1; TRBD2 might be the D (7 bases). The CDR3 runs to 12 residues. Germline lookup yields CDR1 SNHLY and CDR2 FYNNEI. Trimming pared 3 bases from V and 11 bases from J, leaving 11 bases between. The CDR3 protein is CASSDEGGKQFF. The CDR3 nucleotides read TGTGCCAGCAGTGACGAGGGGGGGAAGCAGTTCTTC.

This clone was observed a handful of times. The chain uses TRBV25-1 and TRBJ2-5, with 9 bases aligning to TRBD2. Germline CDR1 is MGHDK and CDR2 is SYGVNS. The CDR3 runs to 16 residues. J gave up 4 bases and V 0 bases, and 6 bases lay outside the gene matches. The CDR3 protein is CASSEYVAGAGETQYF. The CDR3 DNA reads TGTGCCAGCAGTGAATATGTAGCGGGGGCTGGAGAGACCCAGTACTTC.

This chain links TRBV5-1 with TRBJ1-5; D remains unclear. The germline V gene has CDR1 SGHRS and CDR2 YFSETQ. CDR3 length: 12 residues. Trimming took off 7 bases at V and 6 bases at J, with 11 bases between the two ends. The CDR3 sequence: CASPVLAQPQHF. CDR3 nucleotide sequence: TGCGCCAGCCCCGTCCTGGCTCAGCCCCAGCATTTT. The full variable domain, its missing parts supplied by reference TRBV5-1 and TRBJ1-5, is KAGVTQTPRYLIKTRGQQVTLSCSPISGHRSVSWYQQTPGQGLQFLFEYFSETQRNKGNFPGRFSGRQFSNSRSEMNVSTLELGDSALYLCASPVLAQPQHFGDGTRLSIL.

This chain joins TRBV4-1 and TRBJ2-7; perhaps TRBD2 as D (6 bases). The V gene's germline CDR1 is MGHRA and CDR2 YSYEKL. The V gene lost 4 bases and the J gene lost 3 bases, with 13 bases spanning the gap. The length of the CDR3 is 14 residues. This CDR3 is CASSPAGGVYEQYF. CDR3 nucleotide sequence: TGCGCCAGCAGCCCAGCGGGCGGGGTCTACGAGCAGTACTTC.

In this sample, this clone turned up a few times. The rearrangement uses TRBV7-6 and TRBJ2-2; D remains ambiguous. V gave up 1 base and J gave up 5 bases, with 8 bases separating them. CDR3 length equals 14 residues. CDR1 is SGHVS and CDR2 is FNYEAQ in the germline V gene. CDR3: CASSLEYQTGELFF. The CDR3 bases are TGTGCCAGCAGCTTAGAATACCAGACCGGGGAGCTGTTTTTT.

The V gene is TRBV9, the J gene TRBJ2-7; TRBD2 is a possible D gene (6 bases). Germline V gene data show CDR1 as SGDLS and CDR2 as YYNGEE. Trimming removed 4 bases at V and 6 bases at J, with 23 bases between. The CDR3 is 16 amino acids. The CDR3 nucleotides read TGTGCCAGCAGCCCGACGGGGGTTAGCGTAGGTCTCGAGCAGTACTTC. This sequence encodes CASSPTGVSVGLEQYF.

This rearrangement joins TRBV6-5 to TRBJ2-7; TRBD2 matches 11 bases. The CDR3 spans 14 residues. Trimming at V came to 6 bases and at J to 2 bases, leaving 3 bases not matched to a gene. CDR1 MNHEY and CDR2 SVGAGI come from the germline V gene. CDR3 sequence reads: CASSGTSGPYEQYF. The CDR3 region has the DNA TGTGCCAGCAGCGGGACTAGCGGACCCTACGAGCAGTACTTC.

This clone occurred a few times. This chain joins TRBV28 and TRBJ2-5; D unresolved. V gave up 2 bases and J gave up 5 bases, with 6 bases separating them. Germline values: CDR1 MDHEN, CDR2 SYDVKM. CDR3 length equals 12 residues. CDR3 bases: TGTGCCAGCAGTTTAGTTTATGAGACCCAGTACTTC. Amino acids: CASSLVYETQYF.

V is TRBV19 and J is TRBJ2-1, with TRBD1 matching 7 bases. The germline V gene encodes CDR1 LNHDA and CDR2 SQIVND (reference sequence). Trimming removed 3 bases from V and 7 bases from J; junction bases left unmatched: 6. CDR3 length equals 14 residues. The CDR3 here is CASSIPVRGNEQFF. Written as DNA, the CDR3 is TGTGCCAGTAGTATCCCGGTCAGGGGGAATGAGCAGTTCTTC.

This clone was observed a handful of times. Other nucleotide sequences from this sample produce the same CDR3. CDR3 sequence (DNA): TGTGCCAGCAGTTACATAGGGGGACGCCAGCCCCAGCATTTT. This sequence encodes CASSYIGGRQPQHF. The rearrangement uses TRBV6-6 and TRBJ1-5, with D possibly being TRBD1 (6 bases). This CDR3 contains 14 residues. Trimming took off 2 bases at V and 7 bases at J, with 12 bases between the two ends. Germline CDR1 reads MNHNY; CDR2 reads SVGAGI (reference sequence).

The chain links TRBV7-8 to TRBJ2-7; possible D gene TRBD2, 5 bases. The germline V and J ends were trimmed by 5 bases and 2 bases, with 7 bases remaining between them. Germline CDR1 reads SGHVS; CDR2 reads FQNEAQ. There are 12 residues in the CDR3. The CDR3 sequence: CASSPGTYEQYF. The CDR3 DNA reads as TGTGCCAGCAGCCCCGGGACCTACGAGCAGTACTTC. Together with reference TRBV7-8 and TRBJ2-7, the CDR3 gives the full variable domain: GAGVSQSPRYKVAKRGQDVALRCDPISGHVSLFWYQQALGQGPEFLTYFQNEAQLDKSGLPSDRFFAERPEGSVSTLKIQRTQQEDSAVYLCASSPGTYEQYFGPGTRLTVT.